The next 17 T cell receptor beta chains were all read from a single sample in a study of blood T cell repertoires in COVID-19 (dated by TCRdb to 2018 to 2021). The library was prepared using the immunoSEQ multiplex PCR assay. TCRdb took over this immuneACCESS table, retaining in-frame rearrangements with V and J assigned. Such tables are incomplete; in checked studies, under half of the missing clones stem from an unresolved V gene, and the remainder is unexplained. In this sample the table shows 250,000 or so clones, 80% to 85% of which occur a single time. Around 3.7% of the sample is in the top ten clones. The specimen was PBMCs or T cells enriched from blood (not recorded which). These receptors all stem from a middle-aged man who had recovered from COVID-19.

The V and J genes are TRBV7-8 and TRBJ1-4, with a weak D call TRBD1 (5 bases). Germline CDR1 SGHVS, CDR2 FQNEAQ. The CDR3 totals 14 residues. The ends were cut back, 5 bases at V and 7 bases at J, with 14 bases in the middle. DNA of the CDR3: TGTGCCAGCAGCCACGGGGACTGGGGTGAAAAACTGTTTTTT. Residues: CASSHGDWGEKLFF.

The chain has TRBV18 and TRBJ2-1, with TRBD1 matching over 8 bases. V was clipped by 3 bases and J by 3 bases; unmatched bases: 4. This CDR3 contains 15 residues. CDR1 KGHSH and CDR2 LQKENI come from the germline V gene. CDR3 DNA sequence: TGTGCCAGCTCACCCCAGGGGGCGATCTACAATGAGCAGTTCTTC. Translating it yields CASSPQGAIYNEQFF. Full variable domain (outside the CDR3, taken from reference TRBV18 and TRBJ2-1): NAGVMQNPRHLVRRRGQEARLRCSPMKGHSHVYWYRQLPEEGLKFMVYLQKENIIDESGMPKERFSAEFPKEGPSILRIQQVVRGDSAAYFCASSPQGAIYNEQFFGPGTRLTVL.

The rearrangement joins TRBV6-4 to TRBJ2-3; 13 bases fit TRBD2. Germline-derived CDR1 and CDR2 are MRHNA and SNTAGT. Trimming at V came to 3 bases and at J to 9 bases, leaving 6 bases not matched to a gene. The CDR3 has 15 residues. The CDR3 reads CASSETSGRIETQYF. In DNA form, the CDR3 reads TGTGCCAGCAGTGAGACTAGCGGGAGGATTGAGACGCAGTATTTT.

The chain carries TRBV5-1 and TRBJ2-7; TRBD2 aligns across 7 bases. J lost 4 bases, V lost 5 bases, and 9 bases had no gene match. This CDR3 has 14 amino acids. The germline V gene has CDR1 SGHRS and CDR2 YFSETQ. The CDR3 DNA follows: TGCGCCAGCAGAGTTAGGGGAGGGCAGTACGAGCAGTACTTC. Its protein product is CASRVRGGQYEQYF.

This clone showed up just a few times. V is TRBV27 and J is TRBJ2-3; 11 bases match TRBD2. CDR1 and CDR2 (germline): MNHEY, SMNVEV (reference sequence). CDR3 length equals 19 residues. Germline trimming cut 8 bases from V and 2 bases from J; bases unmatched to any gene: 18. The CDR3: CASRHAPAGLAGLTDTQYF. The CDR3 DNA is TGTGCCAGCCGACATGCCCCCGCCGGACTAGCGGGCCTCACAGATACGCAGTATTTT.

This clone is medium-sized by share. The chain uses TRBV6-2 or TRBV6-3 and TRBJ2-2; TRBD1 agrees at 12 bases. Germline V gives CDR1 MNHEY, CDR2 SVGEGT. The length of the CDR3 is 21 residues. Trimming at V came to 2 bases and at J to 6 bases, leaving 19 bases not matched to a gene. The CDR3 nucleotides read TGTGCCAGCAGTTACCATACTTGGGACAGGGGGCTGACCCAACCCCCCGGGGAGCTGTTTTTT. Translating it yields CASSYHTWDRGLTQPPGELFF.

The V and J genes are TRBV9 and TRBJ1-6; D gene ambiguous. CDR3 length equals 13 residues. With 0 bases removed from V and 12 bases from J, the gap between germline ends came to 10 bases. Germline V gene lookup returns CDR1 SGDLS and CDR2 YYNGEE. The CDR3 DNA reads TGTGCCAGCAGCGTAGCTGGGCCGGAACCCCTCCACTTT. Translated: CASSVAGPEPLHF.

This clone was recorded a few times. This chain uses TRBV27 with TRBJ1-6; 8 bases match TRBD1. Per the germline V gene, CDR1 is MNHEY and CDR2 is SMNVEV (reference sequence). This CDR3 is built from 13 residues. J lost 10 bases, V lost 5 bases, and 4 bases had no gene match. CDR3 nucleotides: TGTGCCAGCAGTCTTGACAGGGGCTCACCCCTCCACTTT. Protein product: CASSLDRGSPLHF.

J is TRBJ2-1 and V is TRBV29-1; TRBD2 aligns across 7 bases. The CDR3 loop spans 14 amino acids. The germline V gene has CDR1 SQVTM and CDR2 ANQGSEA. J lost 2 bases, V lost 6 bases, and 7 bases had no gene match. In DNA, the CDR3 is TGCAGCGTCAAGGGCGGGGGTCCCTACAATGAGCAGTTCTTC. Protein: CSVKGGGPYNEQFF.

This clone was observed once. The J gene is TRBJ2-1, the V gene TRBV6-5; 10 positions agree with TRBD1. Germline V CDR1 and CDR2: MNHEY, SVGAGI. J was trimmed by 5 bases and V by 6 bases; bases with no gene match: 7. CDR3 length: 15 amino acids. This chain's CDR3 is CASRADRGRNNEQFF. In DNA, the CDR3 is TGTGCCAGCAGGGCGGACAGGGGGAGGAACAATGAGCAGTTCTTC.

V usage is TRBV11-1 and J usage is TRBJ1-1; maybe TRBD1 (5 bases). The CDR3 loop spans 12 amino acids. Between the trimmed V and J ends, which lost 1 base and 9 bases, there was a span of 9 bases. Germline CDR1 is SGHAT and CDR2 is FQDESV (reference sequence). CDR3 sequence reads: CASSLEPDKAFF. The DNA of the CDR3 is TGTGCCAGCAGCTTAGAGCCGGACAAAGCTTTCTTT.

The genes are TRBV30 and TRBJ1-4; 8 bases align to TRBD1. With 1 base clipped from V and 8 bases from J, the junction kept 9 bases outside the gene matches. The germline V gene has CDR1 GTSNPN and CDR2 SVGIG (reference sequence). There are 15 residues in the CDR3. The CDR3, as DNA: TGTGCCTGGAGTGGTAGGGTGGGGACAGGAGAAAAACTGTTTTTT. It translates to CAWSGRVGTGEKLFF.

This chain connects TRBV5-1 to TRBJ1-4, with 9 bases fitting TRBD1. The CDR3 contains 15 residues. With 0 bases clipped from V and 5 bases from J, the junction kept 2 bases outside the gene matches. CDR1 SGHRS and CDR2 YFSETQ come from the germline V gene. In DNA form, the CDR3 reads TGCGCCAGCAGCTTGGACGGGACAGGGAATGAAAAACTGTTTTTT. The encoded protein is CASSLDGTGNEKLFF.

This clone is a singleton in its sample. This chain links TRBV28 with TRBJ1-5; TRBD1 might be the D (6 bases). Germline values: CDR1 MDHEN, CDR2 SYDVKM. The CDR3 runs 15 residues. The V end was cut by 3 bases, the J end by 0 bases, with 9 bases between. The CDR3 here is CASSLGTNSNQPQHF. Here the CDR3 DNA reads TGTGCCAGCAGTTTGGGGACAAATAGCAATCAGCCCCAGCATTTT.

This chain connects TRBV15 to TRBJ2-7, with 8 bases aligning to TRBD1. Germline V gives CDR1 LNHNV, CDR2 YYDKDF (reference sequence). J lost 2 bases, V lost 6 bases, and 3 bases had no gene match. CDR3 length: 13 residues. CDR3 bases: TGTGCCACCAGGATGACAGGGGCCTACGAGCAGTACTTC. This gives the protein CATRMTGAYEQYF. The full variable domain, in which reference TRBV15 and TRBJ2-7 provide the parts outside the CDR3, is DAMVIQNPRYQVTQFGKPVTLSCSQTLNHNVMYWYQQKSSQAPKLLFHYYDKDFNNEADTPDNFQSRRPNTSFCFLDIRSPGLGDTAMYLCATRMTGAYEQYFGPGTRLTVT.

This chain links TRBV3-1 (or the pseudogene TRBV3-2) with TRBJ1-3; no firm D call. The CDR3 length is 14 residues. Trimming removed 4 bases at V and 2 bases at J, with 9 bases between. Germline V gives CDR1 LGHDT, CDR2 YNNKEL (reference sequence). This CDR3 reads CASSRLTAGNTIYF. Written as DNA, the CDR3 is TGTGCCAGCAGCCGACTGACTGCTGGAAACACCATATATTTT.

CDR3 nucleotide sequence: TGTGCCAGCAGTTACTCTGGCGCTAGCTCCTACAATGAGCAGTTCTTC. Its translation: CASSYSGASSYNEQFF. V usage is TRBV6-5 and J usage is TRBJ2-1, with D uncertain. CDR1 and CDR2 from the germline V gene are MNHEY and SVGAGI. Trimming cost V 0 bases and J 0 bases, with 9 bases left between them. The CDR3 runs 16 residues.